The source of this T cell receptor (beta chain) is a study of blood T cell repertoires in COVID-19. Study-wide background: The origin of the acute and convalescent COVID-19 samples was the United States, Italy and Spain. T cells, B-cell-depleted T cells, or PBMCs provided the cDNA or gDNA that served as material.

This clone was observed a few times. The sample has other DNA sequences that encode this CDR3 too. Per the study methods: Counts of nucleated cells, estimated from reference gene primer amplification, were obtained. Generated by immunoSEQ multiplex PCR, the TCRdb table keeps only in-frame clones and is missing some. That table supplies the V and J calls and clone size; D and trimming were determined from the DNA. The repertoire consists of around 70,000 clones, with about 83% occurring once and the leading ten covering 23%. Germline assignment: CDR1 LNHDA and CDR2 SQIVND (reference sequence). Trimming removed 8 bases from V and 2 bases from J, with 10 bases in between. This CDR3 is 13 amino acids long.

The source of this sequence is a human donor in a cohort sampled during active COVID-19. The sequenced sample was peripheral blood. The chain couples TRBV19 to TRBJ1-5; D possibly corresponds to TRBD1 (5 bases). For the CDR3, the DNA is TGTGCCAGTTCTGTAGGGGGCAATCAGCCCCAGCATTTT. This sequence encodes CASSVGGNQPQHF.